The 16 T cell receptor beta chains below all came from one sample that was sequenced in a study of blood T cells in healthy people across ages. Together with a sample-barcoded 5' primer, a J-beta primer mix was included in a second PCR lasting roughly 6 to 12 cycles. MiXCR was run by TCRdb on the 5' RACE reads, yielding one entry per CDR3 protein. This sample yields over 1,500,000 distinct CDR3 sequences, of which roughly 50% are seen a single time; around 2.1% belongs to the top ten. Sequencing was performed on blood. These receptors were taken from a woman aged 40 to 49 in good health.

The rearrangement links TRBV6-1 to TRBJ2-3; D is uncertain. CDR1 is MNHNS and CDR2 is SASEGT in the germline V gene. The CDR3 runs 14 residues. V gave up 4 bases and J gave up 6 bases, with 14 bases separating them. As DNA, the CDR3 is TGTGCCAGCAGTGGACGTCCGTTAGTGGATACGCAGTATTTT. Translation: CASSGRPLVDTQYF.

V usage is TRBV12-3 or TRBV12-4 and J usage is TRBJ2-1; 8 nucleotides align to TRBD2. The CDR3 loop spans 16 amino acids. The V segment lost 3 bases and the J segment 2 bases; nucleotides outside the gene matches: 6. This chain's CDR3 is CASSLQGLGPYNEQFF. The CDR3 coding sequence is TGTGCCAGCAGTTTGCAGGGACTAGGACCCTACAATGAGCAGTTCTTC.

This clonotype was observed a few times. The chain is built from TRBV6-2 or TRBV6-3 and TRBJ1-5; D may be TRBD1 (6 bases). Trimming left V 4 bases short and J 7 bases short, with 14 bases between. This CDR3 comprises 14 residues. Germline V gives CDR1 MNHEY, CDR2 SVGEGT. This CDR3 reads CASSWGAVEQPQHF. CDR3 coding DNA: TGTGCCAGCAGTTGGGGGGCTGTAGAACAGCCCCAGCATTTT.

CDR3 coding DNA: TGTGCCAGCAGTTTACACAGGGGGCCAACTGGGGCCAACGTCCTGACTTTC. Translated, it gives CASSLHRGPTGANVLTF. This sequence joins TRBV12-3 or TRBV12-4 and TRBJ2-6, with TRBD1 matching over 9 bases. J was trimmed by 2 bases and V by 2 bases; bases with no gene match: 4. The CDR3 is 17 residues long.

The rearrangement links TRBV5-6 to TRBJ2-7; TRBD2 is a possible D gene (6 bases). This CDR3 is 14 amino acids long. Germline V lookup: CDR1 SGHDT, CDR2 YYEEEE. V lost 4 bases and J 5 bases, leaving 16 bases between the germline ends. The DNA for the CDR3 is TGTGCCAGCAGCCCCGGCACCCGGGGGAACGAGCAGTACTTC. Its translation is CASSPGTRGNEQYF.

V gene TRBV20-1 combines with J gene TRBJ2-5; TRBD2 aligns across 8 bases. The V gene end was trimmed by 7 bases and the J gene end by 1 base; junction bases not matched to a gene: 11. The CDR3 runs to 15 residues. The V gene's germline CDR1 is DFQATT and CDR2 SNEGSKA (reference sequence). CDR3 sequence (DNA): TGCAGTGTAAGTGTCGGGCGGGGGGTCCAAGAGACCCAGTACTTC. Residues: CSVSVGRGVQETQYF.

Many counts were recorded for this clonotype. The CDR3: CASSGAGETQYF. In DNA, the CDR3 is TGTGCCAGCAGCGGGGCCGGGGAGACCCAGTACTTC. This sequence joins TRBV28 and TRBJ2-5; tentatively, D is TRBD1 or TRBD2 (5 bases each). Germline CDR1 MDHEN, CDR2 SYDVKM. Trimming shortened V by 6 bases and J by 5 bases, and 10 bases separated the two germline ends. This CDR3 has 12 residues. The full variable domain, completed using reference TRBV28 and TRBJ2-5, is DVKVTQSSRYLVKRTGEKVFLECVQDMDHENMFWYRQDPGLGLRLIYFSYDVKMKEKGDIPEGYSVSREKKERFSLILESASTNQTSMYLCASSGAGETQYFGPGTRLLVL.

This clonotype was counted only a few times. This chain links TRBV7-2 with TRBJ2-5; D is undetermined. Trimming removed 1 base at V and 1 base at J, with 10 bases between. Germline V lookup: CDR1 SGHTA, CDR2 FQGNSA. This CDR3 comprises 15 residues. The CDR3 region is CASSLVVRLQETQYF. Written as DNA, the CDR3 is TGTGCCAGCAGCTTAGTTGTGCGGCTCCAAGAGACCCAGTACTTC.

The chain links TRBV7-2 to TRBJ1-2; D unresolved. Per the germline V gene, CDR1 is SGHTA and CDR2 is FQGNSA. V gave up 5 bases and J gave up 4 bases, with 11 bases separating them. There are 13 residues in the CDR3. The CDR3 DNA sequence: TGTGCCAGCAGCGTAATGGGGATCTATGGCTACACCTTC. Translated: CASSVMGIYGYTF.

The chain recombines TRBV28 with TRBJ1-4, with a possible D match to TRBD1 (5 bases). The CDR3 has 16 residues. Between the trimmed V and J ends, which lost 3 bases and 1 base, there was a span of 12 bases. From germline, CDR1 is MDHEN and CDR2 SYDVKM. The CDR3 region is CASSFGGAVTNEKLFF. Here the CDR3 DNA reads TGTGCCAGCAGTTTCGGCGGGGCGGTAACTAATGAAAAACTGTTTTTT.

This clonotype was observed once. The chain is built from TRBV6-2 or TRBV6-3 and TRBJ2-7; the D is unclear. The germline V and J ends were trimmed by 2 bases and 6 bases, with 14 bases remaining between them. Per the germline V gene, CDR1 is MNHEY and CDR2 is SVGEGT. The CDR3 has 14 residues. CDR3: CASSYGEAYSEQYF. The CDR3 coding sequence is TGTGCCAGCAGTTACGGGGAAGCCTACTCCGAGCAGTACTTC.

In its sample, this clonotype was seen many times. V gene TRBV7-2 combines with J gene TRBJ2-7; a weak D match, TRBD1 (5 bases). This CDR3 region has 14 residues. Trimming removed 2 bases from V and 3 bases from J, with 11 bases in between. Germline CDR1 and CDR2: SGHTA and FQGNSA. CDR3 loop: CASSLNQGFYEQYF. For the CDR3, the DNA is TGTGCCAGCAGCTTAAATCAGGGTTTCTACGAGCAGTACTTC.

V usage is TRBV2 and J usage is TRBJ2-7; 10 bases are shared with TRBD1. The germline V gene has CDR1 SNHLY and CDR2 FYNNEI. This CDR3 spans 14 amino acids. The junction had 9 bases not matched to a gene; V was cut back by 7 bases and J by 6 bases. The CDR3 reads CASTLTGGLGEQYF. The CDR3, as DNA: TGTGCCAGCACCCTGACAGGGGGCCTAGGCGAGCAGTACTTC.

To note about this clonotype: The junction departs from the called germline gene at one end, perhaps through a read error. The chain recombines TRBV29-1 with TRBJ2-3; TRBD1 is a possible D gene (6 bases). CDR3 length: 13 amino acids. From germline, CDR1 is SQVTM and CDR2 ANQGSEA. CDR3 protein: CSVPTGRTDAQYF. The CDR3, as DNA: TGCAGCGTCCCCACAGGGCGGACAGATGCGCAGTATTTT.

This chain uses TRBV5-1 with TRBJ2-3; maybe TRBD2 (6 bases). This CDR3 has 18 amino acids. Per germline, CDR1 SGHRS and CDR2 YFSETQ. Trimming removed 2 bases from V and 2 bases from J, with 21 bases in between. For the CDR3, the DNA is TGCGCCAGCAGCTTCAATTCACTTACCGGGACTGACACAGATACGCAGTATTTT. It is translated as CASSFNSLTGTDTDTQYF.

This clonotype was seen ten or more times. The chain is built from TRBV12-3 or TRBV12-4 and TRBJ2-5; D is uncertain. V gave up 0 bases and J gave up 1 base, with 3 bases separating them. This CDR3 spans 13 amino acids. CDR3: CASSLASQETQYF. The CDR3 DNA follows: TGTGCCAGCAGTTTAGCCAGCCAAGAGACCCAGTACTTC.